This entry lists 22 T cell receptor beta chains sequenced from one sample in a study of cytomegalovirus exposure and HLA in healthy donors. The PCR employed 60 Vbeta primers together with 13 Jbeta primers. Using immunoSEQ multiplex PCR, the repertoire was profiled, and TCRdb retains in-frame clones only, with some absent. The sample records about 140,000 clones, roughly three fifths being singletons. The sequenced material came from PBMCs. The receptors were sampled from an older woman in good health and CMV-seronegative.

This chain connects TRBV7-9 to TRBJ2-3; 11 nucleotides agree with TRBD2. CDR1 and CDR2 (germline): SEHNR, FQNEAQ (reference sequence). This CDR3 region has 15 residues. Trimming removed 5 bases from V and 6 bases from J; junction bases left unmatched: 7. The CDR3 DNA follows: TGTGCCAGCAGCCCGACTAGCGGGGCGGGGGATACGCAGTATTTT. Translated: CASSPTSGAGDTQYF.

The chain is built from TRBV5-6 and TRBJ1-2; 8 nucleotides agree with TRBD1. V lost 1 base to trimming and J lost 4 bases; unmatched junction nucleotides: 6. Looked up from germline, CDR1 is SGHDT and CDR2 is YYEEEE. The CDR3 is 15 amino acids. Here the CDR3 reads CASSLRQGPSYGYTF. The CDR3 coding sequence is TGTGCCAGCAGCTTGAGACAGGGGCCGTCCTATGGCTACACCTTC.

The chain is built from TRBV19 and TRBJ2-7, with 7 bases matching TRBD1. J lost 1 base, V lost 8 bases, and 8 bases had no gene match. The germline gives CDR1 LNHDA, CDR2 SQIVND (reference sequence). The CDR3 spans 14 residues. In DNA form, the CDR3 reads TGTGCCAGTGGGCCAATGGGACAGTCCTACGAGCAGTACTTC. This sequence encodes CASGPMGQSYEQYF.

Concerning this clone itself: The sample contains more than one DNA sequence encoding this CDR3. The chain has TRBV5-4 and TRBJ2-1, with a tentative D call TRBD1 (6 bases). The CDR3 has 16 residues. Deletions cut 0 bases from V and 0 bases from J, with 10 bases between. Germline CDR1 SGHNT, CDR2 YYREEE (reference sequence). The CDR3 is CASSLGGTSSYNEQFF. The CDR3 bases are TGTGCCAGCAGCTTGGGGGGGACATCCTCCTACAATGAGCAGTTCTTC.

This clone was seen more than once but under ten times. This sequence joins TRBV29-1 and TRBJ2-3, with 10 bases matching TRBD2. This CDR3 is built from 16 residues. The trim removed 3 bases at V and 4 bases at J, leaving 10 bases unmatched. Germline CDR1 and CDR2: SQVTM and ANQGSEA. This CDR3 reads CSVDGGSGRRPDTQYF. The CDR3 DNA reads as TGCAGCGTTGACGGAGGTAGCGGGAGGCGCCCAGATACGCAGTATTTT.

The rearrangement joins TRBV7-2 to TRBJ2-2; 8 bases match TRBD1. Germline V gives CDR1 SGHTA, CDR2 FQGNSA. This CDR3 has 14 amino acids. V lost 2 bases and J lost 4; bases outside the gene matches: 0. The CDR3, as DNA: TGTGCCAGCAGCTTAACAGGGGGCACCGGGGAGCTGTTTTTT. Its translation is CASSLTGGTGELFF.

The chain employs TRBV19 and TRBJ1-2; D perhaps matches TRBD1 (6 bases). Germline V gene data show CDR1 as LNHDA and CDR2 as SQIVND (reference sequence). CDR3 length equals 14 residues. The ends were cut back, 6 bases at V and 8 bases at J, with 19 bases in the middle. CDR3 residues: CASRSAPGVSGYTF. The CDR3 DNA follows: TGTGCCAGTAGGAGCGCACCAGGGGTTTCCGGCTACACCTTC.

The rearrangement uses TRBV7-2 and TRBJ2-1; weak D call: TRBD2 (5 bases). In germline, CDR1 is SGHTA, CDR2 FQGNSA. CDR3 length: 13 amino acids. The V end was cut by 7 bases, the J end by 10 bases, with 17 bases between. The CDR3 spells CASNQAGVIEQFF. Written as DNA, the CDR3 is TGTGCCAGCAACCAAGCCGGGGTGATAGAGCAGTTCTTC. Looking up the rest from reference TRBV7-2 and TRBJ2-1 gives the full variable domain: GAGVSQSPSNKVTEKGKDVELRCDPISGHTALYWYRQSLGQGLEFLIYFQGNSAPDKSGLPSDRFSAERTGGSVSTLTIQRTQQEDSAVYLCASNQAGVIEQFFGPGTRLTVL.

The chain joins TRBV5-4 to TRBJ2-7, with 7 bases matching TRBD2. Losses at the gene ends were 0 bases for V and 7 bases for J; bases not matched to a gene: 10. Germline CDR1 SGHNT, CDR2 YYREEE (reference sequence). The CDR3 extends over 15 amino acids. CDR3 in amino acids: CASSLVAGRVGEQYF. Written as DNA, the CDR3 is TGTGCCAGCAGCTTGGTAGCGGGTCGGGTTGGGGAGCAGTACTTC.

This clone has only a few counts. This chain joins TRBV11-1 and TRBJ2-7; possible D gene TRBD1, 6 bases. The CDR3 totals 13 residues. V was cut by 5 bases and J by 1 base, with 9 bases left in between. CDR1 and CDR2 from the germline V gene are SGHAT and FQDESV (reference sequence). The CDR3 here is CASSIGQSYEQYF. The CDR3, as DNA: TGTGCCAGCAGCATCGGACAGTCCTACGAGCAGTACTTC.

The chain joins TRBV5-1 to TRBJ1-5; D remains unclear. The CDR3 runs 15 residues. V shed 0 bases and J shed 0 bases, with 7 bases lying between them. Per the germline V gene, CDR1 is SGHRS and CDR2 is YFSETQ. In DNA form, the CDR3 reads TGCGCCAGCAGCTTGGGAGGGTATAGCAATCAGCCCCAGCATTTT. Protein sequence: CASSLGGYSNQPQHF.

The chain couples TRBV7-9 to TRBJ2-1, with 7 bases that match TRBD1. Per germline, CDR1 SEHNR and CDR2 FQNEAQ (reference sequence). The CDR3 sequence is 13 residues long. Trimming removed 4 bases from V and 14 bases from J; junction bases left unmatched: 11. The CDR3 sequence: CASSSPRQGKKFF. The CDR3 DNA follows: TGTGCCAGCAGCTCCCCCCGACAGGGTAAGAAGTTCTTC.

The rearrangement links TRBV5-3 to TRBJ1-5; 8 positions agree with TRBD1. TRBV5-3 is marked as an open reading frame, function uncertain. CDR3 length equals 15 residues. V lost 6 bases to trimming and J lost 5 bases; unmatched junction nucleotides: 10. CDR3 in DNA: TGTGCCAGAACCAAAGACAGGGGAAGAGATCAGCCCCAGCATTTT. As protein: CARTKDRGRDQPQHF.

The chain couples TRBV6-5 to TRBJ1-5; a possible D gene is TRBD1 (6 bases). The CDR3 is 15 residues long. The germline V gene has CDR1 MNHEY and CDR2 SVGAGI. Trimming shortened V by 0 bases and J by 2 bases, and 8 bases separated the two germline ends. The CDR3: CASSYSAGGNQPQHF. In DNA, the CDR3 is TGTGCCAGCAGTTACTCGGCAGGGGGCAATCAGCCCCAGCATTTT.

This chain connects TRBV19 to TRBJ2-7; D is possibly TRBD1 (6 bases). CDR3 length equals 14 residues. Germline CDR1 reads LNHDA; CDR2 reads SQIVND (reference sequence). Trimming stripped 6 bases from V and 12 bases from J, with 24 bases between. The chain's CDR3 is CASRPDRSPVKWYF. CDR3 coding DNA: TGTGCCAGTAGACCTGACAGGTCGCCAGTAAAGTGGTACTTC.

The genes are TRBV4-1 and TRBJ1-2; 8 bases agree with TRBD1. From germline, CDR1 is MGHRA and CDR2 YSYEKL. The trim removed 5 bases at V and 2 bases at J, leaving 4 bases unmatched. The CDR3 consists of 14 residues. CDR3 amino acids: CASSSGTGNYGYTF. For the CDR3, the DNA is TGCGCCAGCAGCTCCGGGACAGGAAACTATGGCTACACCTTC.

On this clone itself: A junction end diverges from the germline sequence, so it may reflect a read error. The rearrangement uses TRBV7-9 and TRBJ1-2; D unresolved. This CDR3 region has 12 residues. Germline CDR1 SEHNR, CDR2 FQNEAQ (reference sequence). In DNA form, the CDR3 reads TGTTCCAGCAGCTCACAAAGCTATGGCTACACCTTC. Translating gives CSSSSQSYGYTF.

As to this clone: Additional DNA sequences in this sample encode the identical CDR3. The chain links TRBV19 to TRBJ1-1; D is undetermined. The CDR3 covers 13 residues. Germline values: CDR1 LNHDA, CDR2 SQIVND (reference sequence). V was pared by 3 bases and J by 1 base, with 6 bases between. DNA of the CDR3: TGTGCCAGTAGTATCACAGCGAACACTGAAGCTTTCTTT. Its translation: CASSITANTEAFF.

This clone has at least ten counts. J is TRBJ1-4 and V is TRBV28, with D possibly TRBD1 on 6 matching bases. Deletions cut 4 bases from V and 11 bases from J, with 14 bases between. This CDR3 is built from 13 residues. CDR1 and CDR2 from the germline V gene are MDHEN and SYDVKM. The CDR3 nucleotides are TGTGCCAGCAGTTGGGGGTCGGGGGGCAAACTGTTTTTT. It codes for CASSWGSGGKLFF.

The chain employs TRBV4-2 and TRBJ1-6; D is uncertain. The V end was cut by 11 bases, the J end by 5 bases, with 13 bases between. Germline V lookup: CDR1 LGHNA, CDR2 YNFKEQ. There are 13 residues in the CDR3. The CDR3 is CAVGLPHNSPLHF. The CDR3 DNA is TGTGCCGTGGGCCTTCCCCATAATTCACCCCTCCACTTT.

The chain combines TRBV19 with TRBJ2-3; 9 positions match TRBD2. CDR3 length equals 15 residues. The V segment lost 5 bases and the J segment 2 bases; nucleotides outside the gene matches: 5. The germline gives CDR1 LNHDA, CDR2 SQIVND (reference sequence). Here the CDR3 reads CASSPSGAITDTQYF. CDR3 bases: TGTGCCAGTAGTCCTAGCGGGGCGATCACAGATACGCAGTATTTT.

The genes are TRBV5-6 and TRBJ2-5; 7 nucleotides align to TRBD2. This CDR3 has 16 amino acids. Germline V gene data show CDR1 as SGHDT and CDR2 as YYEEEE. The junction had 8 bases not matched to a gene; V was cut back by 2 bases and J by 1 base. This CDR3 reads CASSFVAAGVQETQYF. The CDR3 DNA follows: TGTGCCAGCAGCTTTGTGGCGGCGGGGGTCCAAGAGACCCAGTACTTC.